This TCR beta chain was profiled in a study of cytomegalovirus exposure and HLA in healthy donors. About the study: Earlier work reported 100 million to 130 million unique TCR beta sequences from about 190 million T cells.

V lost 4 bases to trimming and J lost 3 bases; unmatched junction nucleotides: 12. The V gene's germline CDR1 is SGDLS and CDR2 YYNGEE. The CDR3 extends over 16 amino acids. As for this clone: Its antigen is as yet unknown.

The primer mix had 60 Vbeta and 13 Jbeta primers. Using immunoSEQ multiplex PCR, the repertoire was profiled, and TCRdb retains in-frame clones only, with some absent. The sample lists about 160,000 clones, around 75% seen once, with around 3% in the top ten. Study results and caveats: In a later analysis, HLA-associated beta chains showed higher expansion and lower generation probabilities than comparable chains. It was taken for granted in presence/absence analyses that sequencing depth across donors was roughly uniform. Sequencing likely caused a cluster of highly shared sequence variants.

Sequencing was performed on PBMCs. This sequence was found in a woman in her 50s in good health and CMV-seropositive. The gene calls are TRBV9 and TRBJ2-7; 8 bases match TRBD1. The CDR3 DNA sequence: TGTGCCAGCAGCCCCTTGCCAGGGGGCGAAATCTACGAGCAGTACTTC. It encodes CASSPLPGGEIYEQYF.